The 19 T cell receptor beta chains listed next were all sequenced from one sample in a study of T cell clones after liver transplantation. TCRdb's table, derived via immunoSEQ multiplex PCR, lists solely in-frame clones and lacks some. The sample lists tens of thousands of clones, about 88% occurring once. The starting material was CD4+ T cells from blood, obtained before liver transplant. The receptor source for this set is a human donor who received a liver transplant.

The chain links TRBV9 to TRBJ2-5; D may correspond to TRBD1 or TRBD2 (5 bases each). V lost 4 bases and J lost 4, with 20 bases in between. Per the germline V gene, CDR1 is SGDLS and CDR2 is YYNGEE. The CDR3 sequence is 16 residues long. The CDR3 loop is CASSPPPGRRGETQYF. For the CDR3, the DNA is TGTGCCAGCAGCCCTCCCCCGGGACGCCGAGGAGAGACCCAGTACTTC. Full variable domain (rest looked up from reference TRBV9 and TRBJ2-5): DSGVTQTPKHLITATGQRVTLRCSPRSGDLSVYWYQQSLDQGLQFLIQYYNGEERAKGNILERFSAQQFPDLHSELNLSSLELGDSALYFCASSPPPGRRGETQYFGPGTRLLVL.

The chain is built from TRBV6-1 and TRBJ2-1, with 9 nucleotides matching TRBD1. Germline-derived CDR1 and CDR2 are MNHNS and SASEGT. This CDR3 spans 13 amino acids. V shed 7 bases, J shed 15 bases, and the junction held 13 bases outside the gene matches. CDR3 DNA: TGTGCCAGCACTGCCGCATTCGGGACAGGGCCGTTCTTC. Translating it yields CASTAAFGTGPFF.

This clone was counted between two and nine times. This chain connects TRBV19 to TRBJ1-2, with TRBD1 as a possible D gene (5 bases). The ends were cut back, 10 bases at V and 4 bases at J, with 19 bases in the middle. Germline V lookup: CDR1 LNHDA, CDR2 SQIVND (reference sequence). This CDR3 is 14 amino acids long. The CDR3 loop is CATKFRGEAYGYTF. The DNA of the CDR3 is TGTGCCACTAAATTCCGGGGGGAAGCCTATGGCTACACCTTC.

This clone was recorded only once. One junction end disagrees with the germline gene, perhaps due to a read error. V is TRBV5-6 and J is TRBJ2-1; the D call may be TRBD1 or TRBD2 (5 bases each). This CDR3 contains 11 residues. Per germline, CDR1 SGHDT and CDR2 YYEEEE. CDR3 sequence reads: CASSFYGDVIF. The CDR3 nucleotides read TGTGCCAGCAGCTTTTACGGGGACGTGATCTTC. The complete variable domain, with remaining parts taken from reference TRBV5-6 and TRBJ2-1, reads DAGVTQSPTHLIKTRGQQVTLRCSPKSGHDTVSWYQQALGQGPQFIFQYYEEEERQRGNFPDRFSGHQFPNYSSELNVNALLLGDSALYLCASSFYGDVIFGPGTRLTVL.

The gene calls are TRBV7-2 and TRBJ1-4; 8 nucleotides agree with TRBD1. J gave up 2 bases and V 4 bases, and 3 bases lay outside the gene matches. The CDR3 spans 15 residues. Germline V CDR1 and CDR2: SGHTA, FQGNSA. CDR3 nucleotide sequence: TGTGCCAGCAGCTCTCGGACAGGGACTAATGAAAAACTGTTTTTT. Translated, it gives CASSSRTGTNEKLFF.

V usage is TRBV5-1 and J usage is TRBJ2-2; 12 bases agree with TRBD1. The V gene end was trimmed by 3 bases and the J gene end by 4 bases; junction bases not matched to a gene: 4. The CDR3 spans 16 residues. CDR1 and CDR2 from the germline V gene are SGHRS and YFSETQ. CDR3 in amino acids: CASSYGTGGITGELFF. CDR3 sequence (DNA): TGCGCCAGCAGCTACGGGACAGGGGGCATCACCGGGGAGCTGTTTTTT.

This CDR3 reads CASKGQGNGNTIYF. The CDR3 DNA reads as TGTGCCAGCAAGGGTCAGGGAAATGGAAACACCATATATTTT. The J gene is TRBJ1-3, the V gene TRBV2; tentatively, D is TRBD1 (5 bases). Trimming shortened V by 7 bases and J by 3 bases, and 13 bases separated the two germline ends. Germline-derived CDR1 and CDR2 are SNHLY and FYNNEI. This CDR3 region has 14 residues.

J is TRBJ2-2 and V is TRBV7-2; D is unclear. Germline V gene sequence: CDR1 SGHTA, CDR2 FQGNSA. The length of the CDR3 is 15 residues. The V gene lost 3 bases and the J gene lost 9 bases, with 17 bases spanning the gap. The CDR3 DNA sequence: TGTGCCAGCAGCTTTTCGACGACCAATCTCAGGGAGCTGTTTTTT. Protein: CASSFSTTNLRELFF.

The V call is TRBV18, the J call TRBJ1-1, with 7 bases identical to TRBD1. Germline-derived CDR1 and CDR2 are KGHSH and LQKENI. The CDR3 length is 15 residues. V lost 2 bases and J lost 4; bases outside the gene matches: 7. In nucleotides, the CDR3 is TGTGCCAGCTCACCAGGAACAGGGGAAGGCACTGAAGCTTTCTTT. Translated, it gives CASSPGTGEGTEAFF.

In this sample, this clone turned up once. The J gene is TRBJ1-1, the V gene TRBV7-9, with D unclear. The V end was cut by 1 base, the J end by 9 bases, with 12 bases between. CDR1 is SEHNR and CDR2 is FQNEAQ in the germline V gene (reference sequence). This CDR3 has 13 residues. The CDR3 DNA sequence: TGTGCCAGCAGCTTAGAGGTTGGGCTTAAAGCTTTCTTT. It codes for CASSLEVGLKAFF. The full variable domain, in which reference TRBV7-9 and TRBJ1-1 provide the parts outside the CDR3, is DTGVSQNPRHKITKRGQNVTFRCDPISEHNRLYWYRQTLGQGPEFLTYFQNEAQLEKSRLLSDRFSAERPKGSFSTLEIQRTEQGDSAMYLCASSLEVGLKAFFGQGTRLTVV.

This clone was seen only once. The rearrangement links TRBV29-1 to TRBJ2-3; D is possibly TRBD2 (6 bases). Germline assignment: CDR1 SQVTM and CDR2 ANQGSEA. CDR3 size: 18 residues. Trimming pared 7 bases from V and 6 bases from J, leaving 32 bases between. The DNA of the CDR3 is TGCAGCGCAAAACTCCAAAAACTAGCCGGGACCAGGGTGGATACGCAGTATTTT. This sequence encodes CSAKLQKLAGTRVDTQYF.

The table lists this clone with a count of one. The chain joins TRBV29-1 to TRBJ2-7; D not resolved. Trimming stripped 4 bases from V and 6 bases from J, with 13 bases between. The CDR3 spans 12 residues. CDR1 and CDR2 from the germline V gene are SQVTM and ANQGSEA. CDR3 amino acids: CSVGLPLGEQYF. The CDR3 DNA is TGCAGCGTTGGCCTCCCATTAGGCGAGCAGTACTTC.

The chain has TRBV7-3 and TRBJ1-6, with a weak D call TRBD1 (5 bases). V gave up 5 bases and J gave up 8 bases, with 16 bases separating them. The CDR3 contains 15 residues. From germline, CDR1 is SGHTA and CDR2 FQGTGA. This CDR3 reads CASSTRGSDDSPLHF. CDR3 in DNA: TGTGCCAGCAGCACCCGGGGCAGTGACGATTCACCCCTCCACTTT.

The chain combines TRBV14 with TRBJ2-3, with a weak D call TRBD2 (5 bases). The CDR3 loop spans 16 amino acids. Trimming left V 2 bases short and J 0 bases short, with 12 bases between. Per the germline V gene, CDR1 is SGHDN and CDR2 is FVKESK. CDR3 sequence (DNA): TGTGCCAGCAGCCAACGCCTAGCAGCTAGCACAGATACGCAGTATTTT. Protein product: CASSQRLAASTDTQYF.

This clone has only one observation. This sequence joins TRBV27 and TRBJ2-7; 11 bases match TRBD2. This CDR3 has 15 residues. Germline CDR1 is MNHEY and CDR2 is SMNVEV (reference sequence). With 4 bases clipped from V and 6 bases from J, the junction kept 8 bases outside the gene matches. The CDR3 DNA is TGTGCCAGCAGTTCCCCCCCCGGGACTAGCGGCGAGCAGTACTTC. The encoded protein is CASSSPPGTSGEQYF.

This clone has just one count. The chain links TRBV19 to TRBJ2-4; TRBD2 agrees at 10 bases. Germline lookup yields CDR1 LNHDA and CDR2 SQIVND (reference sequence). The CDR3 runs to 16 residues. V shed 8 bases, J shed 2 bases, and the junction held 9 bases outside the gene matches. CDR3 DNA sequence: TGTGCCAGTTCCACTCTAGCGGGAGACCCCAAAAACATTCAGTACTTC. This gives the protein CASSTLAGDPKNIQYF.

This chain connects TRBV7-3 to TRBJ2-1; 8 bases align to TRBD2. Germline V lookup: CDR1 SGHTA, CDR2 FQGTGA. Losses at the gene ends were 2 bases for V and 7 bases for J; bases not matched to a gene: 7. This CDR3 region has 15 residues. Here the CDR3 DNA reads TGTGCCAGCAGCTTAGTCGGGAGGGCTCTTAATGAGCAGTTCTTC. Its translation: CASSLVGRALNEQFF.

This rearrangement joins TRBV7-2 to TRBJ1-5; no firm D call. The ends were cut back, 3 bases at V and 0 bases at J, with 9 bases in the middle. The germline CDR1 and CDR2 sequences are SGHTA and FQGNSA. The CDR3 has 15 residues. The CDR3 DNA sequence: TGTGCCAGCAGCTTGACTCAGAGTAGCAATCAGCCCCAGCATTTT. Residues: CASSLTQSSNQPQHF.

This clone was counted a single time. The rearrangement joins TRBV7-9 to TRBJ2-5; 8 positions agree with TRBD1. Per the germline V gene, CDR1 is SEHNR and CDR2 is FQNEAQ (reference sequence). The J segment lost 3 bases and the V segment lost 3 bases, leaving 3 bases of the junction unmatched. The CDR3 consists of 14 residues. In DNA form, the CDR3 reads TGTGCCAGCAGCTTCGGACAGGGCAAAGAGACCCAGTACTTC. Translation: CASSFGQGKETQYF.